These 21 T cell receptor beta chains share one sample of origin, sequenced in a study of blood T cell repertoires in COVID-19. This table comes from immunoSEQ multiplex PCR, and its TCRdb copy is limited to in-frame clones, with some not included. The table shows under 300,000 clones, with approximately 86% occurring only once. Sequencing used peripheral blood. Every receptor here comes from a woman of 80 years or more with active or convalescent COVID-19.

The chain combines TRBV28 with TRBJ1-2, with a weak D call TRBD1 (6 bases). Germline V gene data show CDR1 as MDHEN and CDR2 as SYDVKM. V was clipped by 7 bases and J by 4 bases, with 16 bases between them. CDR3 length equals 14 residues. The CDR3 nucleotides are TGTGCCAGCACCACGGGGGGCCTGTTCTATGGCTACACCTTC. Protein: CASTTGGLFYGYTF.

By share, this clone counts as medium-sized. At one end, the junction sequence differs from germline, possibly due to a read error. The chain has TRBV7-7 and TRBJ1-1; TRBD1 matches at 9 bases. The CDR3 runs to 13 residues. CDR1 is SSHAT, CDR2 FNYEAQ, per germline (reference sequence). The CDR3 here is CASSQDRGTEAFF. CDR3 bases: TGTGCTAGCAGCCAGGACAGGGGCACTGAAGCTTTCTTT.

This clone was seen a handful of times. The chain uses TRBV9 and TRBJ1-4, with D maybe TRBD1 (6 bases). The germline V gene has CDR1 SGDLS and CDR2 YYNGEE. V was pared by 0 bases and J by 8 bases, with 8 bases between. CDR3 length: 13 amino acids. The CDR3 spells CASSVGDTEKLFF. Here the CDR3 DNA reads TGTGCCAGCAGCGTAGGGGACACAGAAAAACTGTTTTTT.

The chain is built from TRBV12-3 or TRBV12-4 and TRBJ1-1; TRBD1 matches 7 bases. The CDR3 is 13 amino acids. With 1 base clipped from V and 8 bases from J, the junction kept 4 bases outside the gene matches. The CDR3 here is CASSLEGGPEAFF. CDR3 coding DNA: TGTGCCAGCAGTTTAGAAGGGGGCCCCGAAGCTTTCTTT.

CDR3 in DNA: TGTGCCAGTAGTATAGATCCGGGACATAGCAATCAGCCCCAGCATTTT. Amino acids: CASSIDPGHSNQPQHF. The chain combines TRBV19 with TRBJ1-5; maybe TRBD1 (6 bases). CDR1 LNHDA and CDR2 SQIVND come from the germline V gene (reference sequence). Deletions cut 0 bases from V and 0 bases from J, with 9 bases between. The CDR3 consists of 16 residues.

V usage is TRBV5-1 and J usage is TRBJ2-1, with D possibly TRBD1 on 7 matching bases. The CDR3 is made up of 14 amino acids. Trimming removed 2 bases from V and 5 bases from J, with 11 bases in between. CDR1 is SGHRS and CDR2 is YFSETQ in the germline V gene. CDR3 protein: CASSFGGTDNEQFF. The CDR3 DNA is TGCGCCAGCAGCTTCGGAGGGACAGACAATGAGCAGTTCTTC. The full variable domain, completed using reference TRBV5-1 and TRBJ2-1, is KAGVTQTPRYLIKTRGQQVTLSCSPISGHRSVSWYQQTPGQGLQFLFEYFSETQRNKGNFPGRFSGRQFSNSRSEMNVSTLELGDSALYLCASSFGGTDNEQFFGPGTRLTVL.

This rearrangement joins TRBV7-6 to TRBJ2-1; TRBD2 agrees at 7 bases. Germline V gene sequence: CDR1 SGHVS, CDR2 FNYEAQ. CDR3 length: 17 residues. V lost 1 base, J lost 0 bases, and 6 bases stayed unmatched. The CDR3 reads CASSLETGGSSYNEQFF. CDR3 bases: TGTGCCAGCAGCTTAGAAACCGGCGGGAGCTCCTACAATGAGCAGTTCTTC.

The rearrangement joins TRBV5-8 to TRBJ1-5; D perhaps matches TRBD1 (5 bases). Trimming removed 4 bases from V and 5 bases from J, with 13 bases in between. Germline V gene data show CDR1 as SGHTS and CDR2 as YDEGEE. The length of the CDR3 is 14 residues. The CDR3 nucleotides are TGTGCCAGCAGCACCCGGCAGGGTTATCAGCCCCAGCATTTT. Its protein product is CASSTRQGYQPQHF.

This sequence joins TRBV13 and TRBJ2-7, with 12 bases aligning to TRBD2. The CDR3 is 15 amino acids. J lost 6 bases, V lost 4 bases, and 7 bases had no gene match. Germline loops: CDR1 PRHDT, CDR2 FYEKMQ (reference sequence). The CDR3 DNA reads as TGTGCCAGCAGCTCAACGACTAGCGGGGGCTCCGAGCAGTACTTC. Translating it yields CASSSTTSGGSEQYF.

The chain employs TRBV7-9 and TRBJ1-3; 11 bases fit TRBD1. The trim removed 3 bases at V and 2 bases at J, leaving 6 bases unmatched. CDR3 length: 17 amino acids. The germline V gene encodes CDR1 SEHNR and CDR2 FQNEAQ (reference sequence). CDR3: CASSFSGTGGAGNTIYF. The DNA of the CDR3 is TGTGCCAGCAGCTTCTCCGGGACAGGGGGAGCTGGAAACACCATATATTTT.

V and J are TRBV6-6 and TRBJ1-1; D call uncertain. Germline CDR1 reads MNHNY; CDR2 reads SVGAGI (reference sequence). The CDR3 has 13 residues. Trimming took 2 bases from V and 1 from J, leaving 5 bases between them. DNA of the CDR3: TGTGCCAGCAGTTACGAGCAGAACACTGAAGCTTTCTTT. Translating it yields CASSYEQNTEAFF.

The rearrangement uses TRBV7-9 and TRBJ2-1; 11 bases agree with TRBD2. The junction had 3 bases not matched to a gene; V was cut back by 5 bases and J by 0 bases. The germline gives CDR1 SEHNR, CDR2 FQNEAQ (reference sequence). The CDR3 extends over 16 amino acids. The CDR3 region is CASSQGTSGSYNEQFF. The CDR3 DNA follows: TGTGCCAGCAGCCAGGGGACTAGCGGCTCCTACAATGAGCAGTTCTTC.

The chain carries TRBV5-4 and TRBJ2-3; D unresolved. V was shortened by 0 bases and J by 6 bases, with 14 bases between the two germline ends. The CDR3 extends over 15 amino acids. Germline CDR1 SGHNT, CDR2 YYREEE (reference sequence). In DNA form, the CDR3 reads TGTGCCAGCAGCTTGGAGTGGAGTCGCCCCGATACGCAGTATTTT. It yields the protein CASSLEWSRPDTQYF.

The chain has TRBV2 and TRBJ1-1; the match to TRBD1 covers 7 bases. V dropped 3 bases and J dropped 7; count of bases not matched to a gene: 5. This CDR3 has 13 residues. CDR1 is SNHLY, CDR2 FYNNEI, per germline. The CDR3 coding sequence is TGTGCCAGCAGTGATAGGGGGCAAGGTGAAGCTTTCTTT. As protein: CASSDRGQGEAFF.

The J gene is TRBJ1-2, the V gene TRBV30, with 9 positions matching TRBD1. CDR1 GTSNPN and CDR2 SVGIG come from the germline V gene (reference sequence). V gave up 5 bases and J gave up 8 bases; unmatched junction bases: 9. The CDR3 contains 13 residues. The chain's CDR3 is CAWEAQGAQGYTF. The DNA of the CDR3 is TGTGCCTGGGAAGCACAGGGGGCTCAAGGCTACACCTTC.

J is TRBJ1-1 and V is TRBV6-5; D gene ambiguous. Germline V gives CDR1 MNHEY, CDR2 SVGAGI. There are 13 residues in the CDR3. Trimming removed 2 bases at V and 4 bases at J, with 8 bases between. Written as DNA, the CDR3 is TGTGCCAGCAGTTACGTAAAGAGCACTGAAGCTTTCTTT. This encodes CASSYVKSTEAFF.

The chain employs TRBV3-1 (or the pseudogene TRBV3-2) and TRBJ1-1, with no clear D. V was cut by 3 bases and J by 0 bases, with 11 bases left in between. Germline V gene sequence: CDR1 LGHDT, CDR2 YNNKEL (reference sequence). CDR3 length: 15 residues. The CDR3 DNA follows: TGTGCCAGCAGCCATTTACGGGTATTGAACACTGAAGCTTTCTTT. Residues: CASSHLRVLNTEAFF.

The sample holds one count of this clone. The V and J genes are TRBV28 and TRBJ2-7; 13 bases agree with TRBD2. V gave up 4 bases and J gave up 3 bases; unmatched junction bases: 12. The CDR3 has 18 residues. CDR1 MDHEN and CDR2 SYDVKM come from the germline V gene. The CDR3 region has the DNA TGTGCCAGCAGTTCCGGGACTAGCGGGACGAAAGGTAACTACGAGCAGTACTTC. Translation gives CASSSGTSGTKGNYEQYF.

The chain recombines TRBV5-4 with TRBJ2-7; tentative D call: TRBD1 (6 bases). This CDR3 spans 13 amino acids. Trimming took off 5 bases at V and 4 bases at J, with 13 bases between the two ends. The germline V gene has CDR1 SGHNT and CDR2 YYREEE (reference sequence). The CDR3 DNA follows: TGTGCCAGCAGTTATGCAGGGGCGTACGAGCAGTACTTC. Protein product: CASSYAGAYEQYF.

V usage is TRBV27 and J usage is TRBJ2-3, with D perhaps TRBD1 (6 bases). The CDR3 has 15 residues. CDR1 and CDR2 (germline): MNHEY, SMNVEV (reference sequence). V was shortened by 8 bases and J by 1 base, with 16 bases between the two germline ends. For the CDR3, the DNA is TGTGCCAGCGGCATCCAGGGGCCGGGCACAGATACGCAGTATTTT. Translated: CASGIQGPGTDTQYF.

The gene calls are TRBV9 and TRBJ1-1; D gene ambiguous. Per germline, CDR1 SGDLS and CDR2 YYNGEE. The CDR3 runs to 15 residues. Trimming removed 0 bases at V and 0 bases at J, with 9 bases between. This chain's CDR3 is CASSVATSMNTEAFF. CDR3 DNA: TGTGCCAGCAGCGTAGCGACAAGCATGAACACTGAAGCTTTCTTT.